This passage covers 3 T cell receptor beta chains from one sample sequenced in a study of shared clonotypes between healthy human individuals. Assay used: immunoSEQ multiplex PCR; TCRdb lists only in-frame clones, some missing. The table records 150,000 to 200,000 clones, roughly 93% of them present only once. The source material was naive CD4+ T cells sorted from blood. The subset: CD45RA+ positively selected. These receptors were collected from a woman in her thirties in good health.

Written as DNA, the CDR3 is TGTGCCAGCAGCCGAATCACAGGGTACGAAGGCTCCTACGAGCAGTACTTC. Its protein is CASSRITGYEGSYEQYF. The J gene is TRBJ2-7, the V gene TRBV28, with D perhaps matching TRBD1 (6 bases). The V gene's germline CDR1 is MDHEN and CDR2 SYDVKM. This CDR3 is 17 amino acids long. Trimming took 6 bases from V and 0 from J, leaving 21 bases between them.

V and J are TRBV5-1 and TRBJ1-1; D is ambiguous. V gave up 1 base and J gave up 5 bases, with 9 bases separating them. Germline CDR1 and CDR2: SGHRS and YFSETQ. The CDR3 length is 13 residues. This CDR3 is CASSLKGSTEAFF. The CDR3 region has the DNA TGCGCCAGCAGCTTGAAGGGTTCGACTGAAGCTTTCTTT.

This rearrangement joins TRBV28 to TRBJ2-7; no clear D. Germline CDR1 reads MDHEN; CDR2 reads SYDVKM. The germline V and J ends were trimmed by 2 bases and 0 bases, with 8 bases remaining between them. The CDR3 has 14 residues. In DNA, the CDR3 is TGTGCCAGCAGTTTAAGTACGGCCTCCTACGAGCAGTACTTC. This sequence encodes CASSLSTASYEQYF. Full variable domain (outside the CDR3, taken from reference TRBV28 and TRBJ2-7): DVKVTQSSRYLVKRTGEKVFLECVQDMDHENMFWYRQDPGLGLRLIYFSYDVKMKEKGDIPEGYSVSREKKERFSLILESASTNQTSMYLCASSLSTASYEQYFGPGTRLTVT.